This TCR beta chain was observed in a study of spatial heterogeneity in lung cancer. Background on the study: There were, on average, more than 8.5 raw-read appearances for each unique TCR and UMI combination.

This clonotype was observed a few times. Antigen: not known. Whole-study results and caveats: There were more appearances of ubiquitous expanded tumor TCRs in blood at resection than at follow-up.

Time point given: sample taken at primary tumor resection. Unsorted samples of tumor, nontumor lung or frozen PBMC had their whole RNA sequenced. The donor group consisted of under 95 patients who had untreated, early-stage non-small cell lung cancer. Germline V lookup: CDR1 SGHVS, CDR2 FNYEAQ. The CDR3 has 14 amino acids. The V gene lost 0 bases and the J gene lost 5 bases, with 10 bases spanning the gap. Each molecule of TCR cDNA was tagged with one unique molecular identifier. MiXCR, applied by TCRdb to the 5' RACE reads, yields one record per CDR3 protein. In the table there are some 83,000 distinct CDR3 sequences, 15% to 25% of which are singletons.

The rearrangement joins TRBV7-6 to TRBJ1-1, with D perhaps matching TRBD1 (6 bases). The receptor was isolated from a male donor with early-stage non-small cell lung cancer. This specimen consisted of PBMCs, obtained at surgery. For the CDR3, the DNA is TGTGCCAGCAGCTTAGCCGGACAGAAAACTGAAGCTTTCTTT. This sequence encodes CASSLAGQKTEAFF.